The rows below give T cell receptor beta chains drawn from one sample of a study of beta chain features in type 1 diabetes. The method was immunoSEQ multiplex PCR; TCRdb's version includes in-frame clones alone and lacks a portion of them. The data contain about 340,000 clones, 8% of them seen just once; the ten biggest clones take up around 0.45%. The specimen sequenced was central memory CD4+ T cells from blood. The receptors here all came from a young woman in good health. The CDR3 runs from the conserved cysteine through the conserved F or W. D genes are given only for firm matches. A row's size may be missing; if present it is once, few, many or a size class.

J: TRBJ1-1
size: few
V: TRBV29-1
D: NA
DNA: TGCAGCGTTGAACGCGGATACACTGAAGCTTTCTTT
CDR3: CSVERGYTEAFF

J: TRBJ2-5
size: many
V: TRBV2
D: NA
DNA: TGTGCCAGCAAGCTCCGGGACACCGAAGAGACCCAGTACTTC
CDR3: CASKLRDTEETQYF

J: TRBJ2-2
size: NA
V: TRBV6-1
D: NA
DNA: TGTGCCAGCAGTGAAACTTTGAGGACAGCTGGCACCGGGGAGCTGTTTTTT
CDR3: CASSETLRTAGTGELFF

J: TRBJ1-2
size: few
V: TRBV29-1
D: TRBD1
DNA: TGCAGCGCAGAAGAGACAGGGGGCGGCTATGGCTACACCTTC
CDR3: CSAEETGGGYGYTF

J: TRBJ1-1
size: few
V: TRBV20-1
D: NA
DNA: TGCAGTGCTCCGGAACCCGTTGTAGCTTTCTTT
CDR3: CSAPEPVVAFF

J: TRBJ1-1
size: few
V: TRBV7-9
D: NA
DNA: TGTGCCAGCAGCTTGCGGGGGGACACTGAAGCTTTCTTT
CDR3: CASSLRGDTEAFF

J: TRBJ2-3
size: many
V: TRBV13
D: TRBD2
DNA: TGTGCCAGCAGCCTCAGACTAGCGACTACAGATACGCAGTATTTT
CDR3: CASSLRLATTDTQYF

J: TRBJ2-1
size: few
V: TRBV20-1
D: NA
DNA: TGCAGTGCTTGGAATTACAATGAGCAGTTCTTC
CDR3: CSAWNYNEQFF

J: TRBJ2-2
size: many
V: TRBV4-3
D: NA
DNA: TGCGCCAGCAGCCAAGAGTTTTTTGGCGGGGAGCTGTTTTTT
CDR3: CASSQEFFGGELFF

J: TRBJ2-1
size: many
V: TRBV18
D: NA
DNA: TGTGCCAGCTCACCACTTGGGCCCAATGAGCAGTTCTTC
CDR3: CASSPLGPNEQFF

J: TRBJ1-5
size: few
V: TRBV29-1
D: TRBD1
DNA: TGCAGCGTTGCCCAGCCGGGACAGGGAGGGTCAGCCCAGCATTTT
CDR3: CSVAQPGQGGSAQHF

J: TRBJ2-6
size: few
V: TRBV18
D: TRBD1
DNA: TGTGCCAGCTCAGGGGACAGGGGGCACTTGTCCGGGGCCAACGTCCTGACTTTC
CDR3: CASSGDRGHLSGANVLTF

J: TRBJ2-1
size: many
V: TRBV10-2
D: TRBD2
DNA: TGCGCCAGCAGTGAATTAGCGGGAGGAGGGCGTGAGCAGTTCTTC
CDR3: CASSELAGGGREQFF

J: TRBJ1-6
size: few
V: TRBV19
D: TRBD1
DNA: TGTGCCAGTAGTGTGACCCGGGACAGGGTCTCGAATTCACCCCTCCACTTT
CDR3: CASSVTRDRVSNSPLHF

J: TRBJ2-7
size: NA
V: TRBV5-6
D: TRBD2
DNA: TGTGCCAGCAGCTTTTGGTCTAGCGGTCTCTACGAGCAGTACTTC
CDR3: CASSFWSSGLYEQYF

J: TRBJ1-4
size: few
V: TRBV28
D: TRBD1
DNA: TGTGCCAGCCAGGGGGACCGCCTGGAAAAACTGTTTTTT
CDR3: CASQGDRLEKLFF

J: TRBJ2-2
size: few
V: TRBV18
D: TRBD2
DNA: TGTGCCAGCTCACCAACTAGCGGGAGTACCGGCGGGGAGCTGTTTTTT
CDR3: CASSPTSGSTGGELFF

J: TRBJ2-1
size: few
V: TRBV6-5
D: NA
DNA: TGTGCCAGCAGTTACTCAGCGGACTCCTACAATGAGCAGTTCTTC
CDR3: CASSYSADSYNEQFF

J: TRBJ2-2
size: NA
V: TRBV4-3
D: NA
DNA: TGCGCCAGCAGCCAAGATCATATGGGGTCCGGGGAGCTGTTTTTT
CDR3: CASSQDHMGSGELFF

J: TRBJ2-1
size: few
V: TRBV19
D: NA
DNA: TGTGCCAGTACTAGGTCCGGGGAGCCCTACAATGAGCAGTTCTTC
CDR3: CASTRSGEPYNEQFF

J: TRBJ2-5
size: few
V: TRBV28
D: TRBD1
DNA: TGTGCCAGCGGGGGCTACTCCGGGACAGATGAGACCCAGTACTTC
CDR3: CASGGYSGTDETQYF

J: TRBJ1-1
size: few
V: TRBV6-6
D: NA
DNA: TGTGCCAGCAGTTACTCGAATTATCAAGCTTTCTTT
CDR3: CASSYSNYQAFF

J: TRBJ1-1
size: NA
V: TRBV7-8
D: TRBD1
DNA: TGTGCCAGCAGCTCGGGACAGGGGGCGACATCTGAAGCTTTCTTT
CDR3: CASSSGQGATSEAFF

J: TRBJ2-7
size: NA
V: TRBV5-5
D: NA
DNA: TGTGCCAGCAGCACCGGAACTCAGGGGATGGAGCAGTACTTC
CDR3: CASSTGTQGMEQYF

J: TRBJ2-5
size: NA
V: TRBV7-9
D: TRBD2
DNA: TGTGCCAGCAGCTTCAGCGGGAGTAGGGAGACCCAGTACTTC
CDR3: CASSFSGSRETQYF

J: TRBJ1-2
size: many
V: TRBV28
D: NA
DNA: TGTGCCAGCAGTAACCTCGCGGTAGGTGGCTACACCTTC
CDR3: CASSNLAVGGYTF

J: TRBJ2-5
size: NA
V: TRBV7-2
D: NA
DNA: TGTGCCAGCAGCCCCCGGACACGGGAGACCCAGTACTTC
CDR3: CASSPRTRETQYF

J: TRBJ2-3
size: NA
V: TRBV27
D: TRBD2
DNA: TGTGCCAGCAGCCACCGCCGCAAAGTTACTAGCGTGGATACGCAGTATTTT
CDR3: CASSHRRKVTSVDTQYF

J: TRBJ2-5
size: NA
V: TRBV6-5
D: TRBD2
DNA: TGTGCCAGCAGTTCGGTAGCGGGAGGCCCCCAAGAGACCCAGTACTTC
CDR3: CASSSVAGGPQETQYF

J: TRBJ2-7
size: NA
V: TRBV27
D: NA
DNA: TGTGCCAGCAGTCCCGACCTAAAGACCTACGAGCAGTACTTC
CDR3: CASSPDLKTYEQYF

J: TRBJ2-2
size: few
V: TRBV28
D: NA
DNA: TGTGCCAGCACGGGTTTTGTGCCGAACACCGGGGAGCTGTTTTTT
CDR3: CASTGFVPNTGELFF

J: TRBJ2-1
size: few
V: TRBV6-6
D: NA
DNA: TGTGCCAGCAGCCCGGGGGTGGAGTCCTACAATGAGCAGTTCTTC
CDR3: CASSPGVESYNEQFF

J: TRBJ2-1
size: many
V: TRBV11-2
D: NA
DNA: TGTGCCAGCAGCTTAGATGCAGCCTTGGTTGAGCAGTTCTTC
CDR3: CASSLDAALVEQFF

J: TRBJ1-4
size: many
V: TRBV18
D: NA
DNA: TGTGCCAGCTCACCAGCTGAAAAACTGTTTTTT
CDR3: CASSPAEKLFF

J: TRBJ2-4
size: many
V: TRBV28
D: NA
DNA: TGTGCCAGCAGTCTCCTAGGGACTTCCCCTGCCAAAAACATTCAGTACTTC
CDR3: CASSLLGTSPAKNIQYF

J: TRBJ1-4
size: NA
V: TRBV5-1
D: TRBD1
DNA: TGCGCCAGCAGCAGTCGGCCCGGGACAGACGGTGAAAAACTGTTTTTT
CDR3: CASSSRPGTDGEKLFF

J: TRBJ1-2
size: few
V: TRBV6-6
D: NA
DNA: TGTGCCAGCAGTTTCAGGGGCTACACCTTC
CDR3: CASSFRGYTF

J: TRBJ2-7
size: NA
V: TRBV15
D: TRBD2
DNA: TGTGCCACCAGCCGGACTAGCGGGAAAGACGAGCAGTACTTC
CDR3: CATSRTSGKDEQYF

J: TRBJ2-7
size: NA
V: TRBV15
D: TRBD2
DNA: TGTGCCACCAGCAGAGGGGGCGGGAGCCCCTACGAGCAGTACTTC
CDR3: CATSRGGGSPYEQYF

J: TRBJ2-1
size: NA
V: TRBV18
D: TRBD2
DNA: TGTGCCAGCTCACCCTTTCCGGGCGGGAGGGACAATGAGCAGTTCTTC
CDR3: CASSPFPGGRDNEQFF

J: TRBJ2-3
size: NA
V: TRBV6-6
D: NA
DNA: TGTGCCAGCAGTTACCCCCCAGATACGCAGTATTTT
CDR3: CASSYPPDTQYF